The present entry profiles one T cell receptor (beta chain) with its context. The CDR3 totals 16 residues. Trimming took off 7 bases at V and 1 base at J, with 19 bases between the two ends. CDR1 and CDR2 from the germline V gene are SNHLY and FYNNEI. Each single cDNA molecule received a unique molecular identifier. TCRdb recomputed calls from the 5' RACE reads with MiXCR, one row per CDR3 protein. Here the sample spans around 78,000 distinct CDR3 sequences, 10% being singletons. The data were obtained in a study of early T cells in non-severe SARS-CoV-2 infection. Sequences were derived from whole blood, sampled at baseline. This chain joins TRBV2 and TRBJ1-1; D is ambiguous. This clonotype was sampled from an adult who was a healthcare worker with PCR-confirmed SARS-CoV-2 infection or an uninfected control (not recorded which). The CDR3 sequence is CASTRRPDPTNTEAFF. CDR3 sequence (DNA): TGTGCCAGCACTCGACGGCCAGACCCAACGAACACTGAAGCTTTCTTT.